The T cell receptor (beta chain) under discussion was sequenced for a study of cytomegalovirus exposure and HLA in healthy donors. General study findings and limits: Among donors in an Asian-associated ancestry cluster, a later analysis reportedly found fewer N-insertions than the roughly 650-donor mean. The study recorded 150 to 200 TCR beta chains that were cytomegalovirus-associated. In a later analysis, a missense DCLRE1C variant was linked to TCR beta V- and J-gene trimming.

CDR1 is MDHEN and CDR2 is SYDVKM in the germline V gene. This CDR3 is built from 16 residues. V was trimmed by 8 bases and J by 5 bases, leaving 22 bases between them. Unrecorded immune exposures were likely, despite nominal health at sampling. PCR was performed using 60 Vbeta and 13 Jbeta primers. The repertoire was sequenced with immunoSEQ multiplex PCR; TCRdb's copy has only in-frame clones and lacks some. The sample records 150,000 to 200,000 clones, about 80% being singletons. This clone has only a few counts. The antigen remains unidentified. This TCR was sampled from a woman aged 30 to 39 in good health and CMV-seronegative. Sample: PBMCs. The chain combines TRBV28 with TRBJ1-5; D is uncertain. The CDR3 DNA sequence: TGTGCCAGCGTAACTGAGGCCTATACAAGTCATCAGCCCCAGCATTTT. It specifies CASVTEAYTSHQPQHF.